This T cell receptor beta chain was retrieved from a study of CXCR3-negative and CXCR3-positive naive CD8 T cells. Study details: Cumulative TRB read yield was roughly 130 million, averaging about 1.5 +/- 0.3 million per library.

A word on this clonotype: Its antigen is unidentified.

The libraries of TRB cDNA were prepared using 5' RACE with UMI labels. TCRdb reprocessed the 5' RACE reads and stores each CDR3 protein as one record, lacking DNA. The repertoire table contains over 70,000 distinct CDR3 sequences. Findings and limits, study-wide: Naive subsets did not differ in surface CD5, and TRB CDR3 properties served to infer TCR strength. Fresh PBMCs went into most assays, and CXCR3 expression partly declined after cryopreservation.

The CDR3 length is 20 residues. CDR1 is LGHDT and CDR2 is YNNKEL in the germline V gene (reference sequence). The sequenced sample was naive CXCR3- CD8+ T cells from blood. Subset given: CD45RO-CCR7+CD27+CD95- naive CD8+ T cells lacking CXCR3 (TNR3-). V usage is TRBV3-1 and J usage is TRBJ2-4. The TCR originated in a human donor in good health. Some clones in this sample may be carry-over from other donors' samples. The CDR3 sequence: CASSQMLGAGTLEAKNIQYF.